This entry lists 14 T cell receptor beta chains sequenced from one sample in a study of blood T cell repertoires in COVID-19. Using immunoSEQ multiplex PCR, the repertoire was profiled, and TCRdb retains in-frame clones only, with some absent. The sample shows about 270,000 clones, over 75% of them seen only once. The sample comprised peripheral blood. These receptors were collected from a woman in her 70s with acute or convalescent COVID-19.

V gene TRBV19 combines with J gene TRBJ2-5, with TRBD1 matching 7 bases. Germline assignment: CDR1 LNHDA and CDR2 SQIVND (reference sequence). This CDR3 contains 14 residues. Trimming removed 6 bases from V and 2 bases from J; junction bases left unmatched: 6. The CDR3 is CASRVRDRQETQYF. CDR3 DNA: TGTGCCAGTAGAGTCCGGGACAGACAAGAGACCCAGTACTTC.

J is TRBJ1-2 and V is TRBV18; possible D gene TRBD1, 5 bases. Trimming removed 3 bases at V and 3 bases at J, with 8 bases between. The CDR3 has 13 residues. CDR1 is KGHSH, CDR2 LQKENI, per germline. The CDR3 DNA is TGTGCCAGCTCACCGGAGGGGTACTATGGCTACACCTTC. It specifies CASSPEGYYGYTF.

The V and J genes are TRBV5-1 and TRBJ2-3; perhaps TRBD2 as D (6 bases). V was pared by 4 bases and J by 6 bases, with 12 bases between. The CDR3 extends over 13 amino acids. Germline CDR1 reads SGHRS; CDR2 reads YFSETQ. CDR3 in amino acids: CASSLGTGDTQYF. The CDR3 region has the DNA TGCGCCAGCAGCCTAGGGACTGGGGATACGCAGTATTTT.

CDR3 in amino acids: CASSTLALNEQFF. The CDR3 coding sequence is TGTGCCAGCAGTACGCTAGCGCTCAATGAGCAGTTCTTC. This chain connects TRBV12-3 or TRBV12-4 to TRBJ2-1; D perhaps matches TRBD2 (6 bases). V lost 5 bases and J 6 bases, leaving 11 bases between the germline ends. CDR3 length equals 13 residues.

CDR3: CASSLGGRADTQYF. The CDR3 nucleotides read TGCGCCAGCAGCTTGGGGGGCCGGGCAGATACGCAGTATTTT. V is TRBV5-1 and J is TRBJ2-3; possible D gene TRBD1, 5 bases. V was shortened by 0 bases and J by 4 bases, with 9 bases between the two germline ends. Germline assignment: CDR1 SGHRS and CDR2 YFSETQ. The CDR3 loop spans 14 amino acids.

The chain has TRBV19 and TRBJ1-5; TRBD1 aligns across 8 bases. V trimming: 2 bases; J trimming: 4 bases; junction bases outside the gene matches: 19. Germline-derived CDR1 and CDR2 are LNHDA and SQIVND (reference sequence). The CDR3 spans 20 residues. Here the CDR3 DNA reads TGTGCCAGTAGTATACGAGGGGGACAGGAAGCCAACCGGCGGAATCAGCCCCAGCATTTT. Amino acid sequence: CASSIRGGQEANRRNQPQHF.

The chain is built from TRBV6-1 and TRBJ1-2; D uncertain. CDR1 and CDR2 (germline): MNHNS, SASEGT. The CDR3 is made up of 14 amino acids. V was shortened by 2 bases and J by 4 bases, with 11 bases between the two germline ends. CDR3 nucleotide sequence: TGTGCCAGCAGTGAATTGGAGGGCTTCTATGGCTACACCTTC. It codes for CASSELEGFYGYTF.

This clone was counted a few times. J is TRBJ1-1 and V is TRBV6-5; TRBD1 aligns across 8 bases. Germline CDR1 MNHEY, CDR2 SVGAGI. The CDR3 is 15 residues long. V was clipped by 6 bases and J by 4 bases; unmatched bases: 10. The CDR3 nucleotides read TGTGCCAGCAGCCGTCGGACAGGGAGAGTCACTGAAGCTTTCTTT. It is translated as CASSRRTGRVTEAFF.

The chain combines TRBV6-6 with TRBJ1-1; no clear D. Per the germline V gene, CDR1 is MNHNY and CDR2 is SVGAGI (reference sequence). The CDR3 length is 14 residues. V was trimmed by 2 bases and J by 2 bases, leaving 9 bases between them. CDR3 amino acids: CASSYPESNTEAFF. CDR3 sequence (DNA): TGTGCCAGCAGTTACCCTGAGAGCAACACTGAAGCTTTCTTT.

This rearrangement joins TRBV2 to TRBJ1-5; tentatively, D is TRBD1 (5 bases). With 5 bases removed from V and 3 bases from J, the gap between germline ends came to 11 bases. Germline-derived CDR1 and CDR2 are SNHLY and FYNNEI. The CDR3 sequence is 14 residues long. The CDR3 nucleotides are TGTGCCAGCAGTTGGGGGGGGGACAATCAGCCCCAGCATTTT. Protein product: CASSWGGDNQPQHF.

J is TRBJ2-7 and V is TRBV11-1, with TRBD2 matching 7 bases. V dropped 3 bases and J dropped 3; count of bases not matched to a gene: 11. The germline CDR1 and CDR2 sequences are SGHAT and FQDESV (reference sequence). The CDR3 is made up of 16 amino acids. Written as DNA, the CDR3 is TGTGCCAGCAGCTTCCCTGGTGGAGGCGGGAGCTACGAGCAGTACTTC. Translating it yields CASSFPGGGGSYEQYF.

The genes are TRBV6-5 and TRBJ2-1; D might be TRBD1 (5 bases). V dropped 0 bases and J dropped 6 bases, with 12 bases sitting between them. Germline CDR1 reads MNHEY; CDR2 reads SVGAGI. The CDR3 consists of 15 residues. The CDR3 loop is CASSYSKGSFNEQFF. CDR3 in DNA: TGTGCCAGCAGTTACTCGAAGGGGTCTTTCAATGAGCAGTTCTTC.

As DNA, the CDR3 is TGCGCCAGCAGTGAGGTGGGGGGGACTGAAGCTTTCTTT. It codes for CASSEVGGTEAFF. The chain joins TRBV10-2 to TRBJ1-1, with D possibly being TRBD1 (5 bases). Deletions cut 2 bases from V and 5 bases from J, with 9 bases between. The CDR3 consists of 13 residues. CDR1 is WSHSY, CDR2 SAAADI, per germline.

This clone was found once. The V call is TRBV6-5, the J call TRBJ2-7; 9 bases line up with TRBD1. Losses at the gene ends were 6 bases for V and 6 bases for J; bases not matched to a gene: 6. The CDR3 is 13 residues long. Germline V lookup: CDR1 MNHEY, CDR2 SVGAGI. The CDR3 is CASRGDRVSEQYF. CDR3 in DNA: TGTGCCAGCAGGGGGGACAGGGTATCCGAGCAGTACTTC.